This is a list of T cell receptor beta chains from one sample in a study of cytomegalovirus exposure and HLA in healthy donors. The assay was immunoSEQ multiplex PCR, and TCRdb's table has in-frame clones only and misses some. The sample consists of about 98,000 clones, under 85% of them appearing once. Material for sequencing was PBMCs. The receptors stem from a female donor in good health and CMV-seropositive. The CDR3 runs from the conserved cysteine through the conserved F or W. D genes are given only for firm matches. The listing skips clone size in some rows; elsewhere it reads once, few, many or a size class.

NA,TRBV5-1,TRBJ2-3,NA,CASSITGDTQYF,TGCGCCAGCAGCATTACTGGAGATACGCAGTATTTT
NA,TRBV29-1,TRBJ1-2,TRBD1,CSVPGTDYGYPF,TGCAGCGTCCCCGGGACAGACTATGGCTACCCCTTC
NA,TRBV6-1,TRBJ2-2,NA,CASSELVVGGSFPGELFF,TGTGCCAGCAGTGAATTGGTTGTGGGGGGTTCTTTCCCCGGGGAGCTGTTTTTT
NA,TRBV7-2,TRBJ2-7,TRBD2,CASSLGLAQPLSYEQYF,TGTGCCAGCAGCTTAGGACTAGCGCAACCTCTCTCCTACGAGCAGTACTTC
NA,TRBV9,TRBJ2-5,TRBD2,CASSVGGLAGGQETQYF,TGTGCCAGCAGCGTAGGTGGGCTAGCGGGGGGCCAAGAGACCCAGTACTTC
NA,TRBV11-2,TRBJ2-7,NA,CASSFTGREQYF,TGTGCCAGCAGCTTTACAGGGCGGGAGCAGTACTTC
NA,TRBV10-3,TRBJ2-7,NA,CAISEGRGLGEQYF,TGTGCCATCAGTGAGGGTCGGGGTTTGGGCGAGCAGTACTTC
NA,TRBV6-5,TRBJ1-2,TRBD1,CASSQDRGGYTF,TGTGCCAGCAGTCAGGACAGGGGTGGCTACACCTTC
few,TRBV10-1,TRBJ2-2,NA,CASSDVRVGELFF,TGCGCCAGCAGTGATGTCAGGGTGGGGGAGCTGTTTTTT
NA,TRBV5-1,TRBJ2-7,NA,CASSLTPDRTSYEQYF,TGCGCCAGCAGCTTGACTCCGGACAGAACCTCCTACGAGCAGTACTTC
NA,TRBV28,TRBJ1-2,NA,CASSLSPIYSYGYTF,TGTGCCAGCAGTCTGTCTCCCATTTACAGCTATGGCTACACCTTC
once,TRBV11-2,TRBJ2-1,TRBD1,CASSRLQGSHEQFF,TGTGCCAGCAGCCGCCTACAGGGGAGCCATGAGCAGTTCTTC
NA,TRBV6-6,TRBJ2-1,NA,CASSYSVNSRPRAEFF,TGTGCCAGCAGTTACTCGGTAAATTCTAGGCCGCGAGCGGAGTTCTTC
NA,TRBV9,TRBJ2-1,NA,CASSTTSYPRGNEQFF,TGTGCCAGCAGCACCACGTCCTACCCAAGAGGCAATGAGCAGTTCTTC
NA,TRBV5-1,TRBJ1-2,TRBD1,CASSLGTGPRDYGYTF,TGCGCCAGCAGCTTGGGGACAGGGCCCAGGGACTATGGCTACACCTTC
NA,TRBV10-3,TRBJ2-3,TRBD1,CAISPGQGDKTDTQYF,TGTGCCATCAGTCCAGGACAGGGGGACAAGACAGATACGCAGTATTTT
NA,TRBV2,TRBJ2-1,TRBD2,CASSEAGGPNEQFF,TGTGCCAGCAGTGAAGCGGGAGGGCCAAATGAGCAGTTCTTC
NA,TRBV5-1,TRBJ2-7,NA,CASSVITGTRTYEQYF,TGCGCCAGCAGCGTAATTACCGGGACACGCACCTACGAGCAGTACTTC
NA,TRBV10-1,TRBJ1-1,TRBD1,CASSGGQGIPREAFF,TGCGCCAGCAGTGGGGGACAGGGGATCCCCCGTGAAGCTTTCTTT
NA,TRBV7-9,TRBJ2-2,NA,CASSPRSGTGELFF,TGTGCCAGCAGCCCCCGATCAGGGACCGGGGAGCTGTTTTTT
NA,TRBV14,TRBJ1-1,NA,CASSQEQPPMDTEAFF,TGTGCCAGCAGCCAAGAACAGCCCCCCATGGACACTGAAGCTTTCTTT
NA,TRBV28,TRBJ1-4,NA,CASSIDRNEKLFF,TGTGCCAGCAGCATAGACAGAAATGAAAAACTGTTTTTT
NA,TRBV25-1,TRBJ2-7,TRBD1,CASQGQPQRSYEQYF,TGTGCCAGCCAGGGACAGCCCCAGCGATCCTACGAGCAGTACTTC
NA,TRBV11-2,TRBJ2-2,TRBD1,CASSRDRGLIGELFF,TGTGCCAGCAGCAGGGACAGGGGGTTAATCGGGGAGCTGTTTTTT
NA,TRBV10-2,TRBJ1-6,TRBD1,CASRETGGGGNSPLHF,TGCGCCAGCAGGGAGACAGGGGGCGGTGGAAATTCACCCCTCCACTTT
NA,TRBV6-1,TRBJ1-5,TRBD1,CASSEGQGVQPQHF,TGTGCCAGCAGTGAAGGACAGGGGGTCCAGCCCCAGCATTTT
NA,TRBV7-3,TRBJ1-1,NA,CASSMQGNTEAFF,TGTGCCAGCAGCATGCAGGGCAACACTGAAGCTTTCTTT
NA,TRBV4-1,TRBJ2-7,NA,CASSQGGSSQYF,TGCGCCAGCAGCCAAGGGGGCAGTTCGCAGTACTTC
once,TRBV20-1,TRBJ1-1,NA,CSARGQVVAFF,TGCAGTGCTAGAGGACAGGTTGTAGCTTTCTTT
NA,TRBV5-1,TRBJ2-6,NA,CASSLYAGSGANVLTF,TGCGCCAGCAGCTTGTACGCCGGGTCCGGGGCCAACGTCCTGACTTTC
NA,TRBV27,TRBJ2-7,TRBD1,CASSTAGTGAYEQYF,TGTGCCAGCAGTACCGCCGGGACAGGGGCCTACGAGCAGTACTTC
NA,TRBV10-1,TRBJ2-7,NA,CASSESRFHEQYF,TGCGCCAGCAGTGAGTCGCGCTTCCACGAGCAGTACTTC
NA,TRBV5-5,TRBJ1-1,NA,CASSLRDSEAFF,TGTGCCAGCAGCTTGCGCGACTCCGAAGCTTTCTTT
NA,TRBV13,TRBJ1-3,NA,CASSSRGHSGNTIYF,TGTGCCAGCAGCTCTAGAGGGCACTCTGGAAACACCATATATTTT
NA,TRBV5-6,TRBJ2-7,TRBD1,CASSPWRSGQVGYEQYF,TGTGCCAGCAGCCCATGGAGGTCCGGACAGGTGGGCTACGAGCAGTACTTC
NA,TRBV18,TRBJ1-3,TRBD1,CASSPADRGVNTIYF,TGTGCCAGCTCACCCGCGGACAGGGGGGTGAACACCATATATTTT
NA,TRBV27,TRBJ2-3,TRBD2,CASSPRGGGPTDTQYF,TGTGCCAGCAGTCCGAGAGGCGGGGGGCCTACAGATACGCAGTATTTT
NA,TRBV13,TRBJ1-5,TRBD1,CASSGNGTANQPQHF,TGTGCCAGCAGCGGAAACGGGACAGCTAATCAGCCCCAACATTTT
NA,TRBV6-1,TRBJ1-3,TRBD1,CASREGTGGFGSGNTIYF,TGTGCCAGCAGGGAAGGGACAGGGGGTTTCGGCTCTGGAAACACCATATATTTT
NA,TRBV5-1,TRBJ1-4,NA,CARNTGEKLFF,TGCGCCAGAAACACAGGGGAAAAACTGTTTTTT
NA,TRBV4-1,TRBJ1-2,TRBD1,CASSQDRGNGYTF,TGCGCCAGCAGCCAAGACAGGGGGAATGGCTACACCTTC
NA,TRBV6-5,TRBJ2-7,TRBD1,CASSQPGTGEQYF,TGTGCCAGCAGTCAACCCGGGACAGGCGAGCAGTACTTC
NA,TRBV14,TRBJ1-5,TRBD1,CASSQEGQQDQPQHF,TGTGCCAGCAGCCAAGAGGGACAGCAAGATCAGCCCCAGCATTTT
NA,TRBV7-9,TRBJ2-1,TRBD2,CASSSGTSGLLGNEQFF,TGTGCCAGCAGCTCCGGGACTAGCGGCCTTCTCGGGAATGAGCAGTTCTTC
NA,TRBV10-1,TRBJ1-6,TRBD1,CASRQGSNSPLHF,TGCGCCAGCCGACAGGGTAGTAATTCACCCCTCCACTTT
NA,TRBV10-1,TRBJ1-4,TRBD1,CASSNVPPGQSNEKLFF,TGCGCCAGCAGCAACGTACCCCCGGGACAGTCTAATGAAAAACTGTTTTTT
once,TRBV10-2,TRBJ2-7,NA,CASSDPGQSYEQYF,TGCGCCAGCAGTGACCCCGGACAGTCCTACGAGCAGTACTTC
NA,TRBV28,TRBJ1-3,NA,CASSQMGHGNTIYF,TGTGCCAGCAGCCAGATGGGGCACGGAAACACCATATATTTT
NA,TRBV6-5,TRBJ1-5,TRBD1,CASSSRGRNQPQHF,TGTGCCAGCAGTAGCAGGGGGCGCAATCAGCCCCAGCATTTT
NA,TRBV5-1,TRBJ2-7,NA,CASSLGLETYEQYF,TGCGCCAGCAGCTTGGGACTGGAGACCTACGAGCAGTACTTC
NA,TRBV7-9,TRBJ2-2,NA,CASSPNTVPTGELFF,TGTGCCAGCAGCCCTAATACAGTTCCCACCGGGGAGCTGTTTTTT
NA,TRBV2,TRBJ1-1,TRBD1,CASSVSGQGAAEAFF,TGTGCCAGCAGTGTATCAGGACAGGGGGCTGCTGAAGCTTTCTTT
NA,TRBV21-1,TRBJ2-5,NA,CASSNSAGQATQYF,TGTGCCAGCAGCAATTCTGCAGGGCAAGCGACCCAGTACTTC
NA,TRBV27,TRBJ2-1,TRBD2,CASSRGLAGTYNEQFF,TGTGCCAGCAGTCGCGGACTAGCGGGCACCTACAATGAGCAGTTCTTC
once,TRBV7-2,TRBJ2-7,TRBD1,CASSLTGGRSEQYF,TGTGCCAGCAGCCTTACAGGGGGTCGCTCCGAGCAGTACTTC
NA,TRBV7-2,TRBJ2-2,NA,CASSLPNLFGELFF,TGTGCCAGCAGCTTACCAAACTTATTCGGGGAGCTGTTTTTT